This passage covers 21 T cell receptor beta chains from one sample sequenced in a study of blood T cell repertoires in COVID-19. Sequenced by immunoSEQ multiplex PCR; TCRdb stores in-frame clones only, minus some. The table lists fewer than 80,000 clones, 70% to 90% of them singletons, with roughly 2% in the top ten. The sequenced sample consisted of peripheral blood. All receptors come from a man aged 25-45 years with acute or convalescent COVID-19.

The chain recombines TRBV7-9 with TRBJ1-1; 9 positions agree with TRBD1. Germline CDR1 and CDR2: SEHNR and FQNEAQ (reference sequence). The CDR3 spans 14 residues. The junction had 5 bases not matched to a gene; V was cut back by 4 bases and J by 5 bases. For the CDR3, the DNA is TGTGCCAGCAGCTCCCGGGACAGGGCAACTGAAGCTTTCTTT. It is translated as CASSSRDRATEAFF.

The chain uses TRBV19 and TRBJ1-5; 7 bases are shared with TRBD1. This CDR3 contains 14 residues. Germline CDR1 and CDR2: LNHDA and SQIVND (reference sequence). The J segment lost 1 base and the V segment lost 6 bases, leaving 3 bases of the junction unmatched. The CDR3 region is CASSPGQSNQPQHF. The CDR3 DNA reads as TGTGCCAGTAGCCCGGGACAGAGCAATCAGCCCCAGCATTTT.

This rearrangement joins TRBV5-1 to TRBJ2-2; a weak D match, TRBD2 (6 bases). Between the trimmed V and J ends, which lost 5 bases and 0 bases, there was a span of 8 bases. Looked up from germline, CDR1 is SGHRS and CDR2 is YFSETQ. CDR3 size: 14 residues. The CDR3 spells CASSWGANTGELFF. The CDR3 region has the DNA TGCGCCAGCAGTTGGGGGGCGAACACCGGGGAGCTGTTTTTT.

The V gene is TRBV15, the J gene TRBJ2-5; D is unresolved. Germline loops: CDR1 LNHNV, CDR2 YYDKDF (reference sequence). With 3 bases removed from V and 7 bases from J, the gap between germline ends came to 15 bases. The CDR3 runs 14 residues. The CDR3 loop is CATSRTRNPGTQYF. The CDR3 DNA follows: TGTGCCACCAGCAGGACAAGAAACCCTGGGACCCAGTACTTC.

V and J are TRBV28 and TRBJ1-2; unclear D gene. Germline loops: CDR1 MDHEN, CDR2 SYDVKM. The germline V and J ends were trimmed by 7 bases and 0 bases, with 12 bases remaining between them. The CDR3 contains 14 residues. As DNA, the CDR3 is TGTGCCAGCACCTTCTTAGAGTCTAACTATGGCTACACCTTC. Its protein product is CASTFLESNYGYTF.

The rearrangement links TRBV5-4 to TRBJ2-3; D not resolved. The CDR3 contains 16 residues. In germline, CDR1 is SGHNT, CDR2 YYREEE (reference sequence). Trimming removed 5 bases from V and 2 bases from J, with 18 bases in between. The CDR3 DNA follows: TGTGCCAGCAGTTCGGCACAGAGCTATCCCACAGATACGCAGTATTTT. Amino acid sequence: CASSSAQSYPTDTQYF.

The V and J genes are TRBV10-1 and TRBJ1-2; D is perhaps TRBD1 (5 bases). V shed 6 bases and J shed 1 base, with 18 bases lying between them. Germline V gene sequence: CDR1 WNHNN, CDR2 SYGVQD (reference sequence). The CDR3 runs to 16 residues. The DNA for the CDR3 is TGCGCCAGCAGGCGGAACAGGTCGCCGTTTAACTATGGCTACACCTTC. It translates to CASRRNRSPFNYGYTF.

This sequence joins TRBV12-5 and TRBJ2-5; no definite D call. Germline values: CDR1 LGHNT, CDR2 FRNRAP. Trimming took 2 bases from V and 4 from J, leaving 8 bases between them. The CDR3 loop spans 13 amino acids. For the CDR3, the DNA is TGTGCTAGTGGTTTGTTCAGTGCAGAGACCCAGTACTTC. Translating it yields CASGLFSAETQYF.

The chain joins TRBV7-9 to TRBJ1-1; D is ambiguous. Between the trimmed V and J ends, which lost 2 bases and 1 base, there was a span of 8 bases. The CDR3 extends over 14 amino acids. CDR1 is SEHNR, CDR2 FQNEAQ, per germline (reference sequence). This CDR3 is CASSLRYPNTEAFF. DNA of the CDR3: TGTGCCAGCAGCTTACGTTATCCGAACACTGAAGCTTTCTTT.

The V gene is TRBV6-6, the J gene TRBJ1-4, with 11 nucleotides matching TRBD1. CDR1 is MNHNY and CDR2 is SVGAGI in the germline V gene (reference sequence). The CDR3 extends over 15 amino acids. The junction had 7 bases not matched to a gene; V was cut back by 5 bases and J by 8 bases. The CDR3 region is CASSRWDRGNEKLFF. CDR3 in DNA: TGTGCCAGCAGTCGATGGGACAGGGGGAACGAAAAACTGTTTTTT.

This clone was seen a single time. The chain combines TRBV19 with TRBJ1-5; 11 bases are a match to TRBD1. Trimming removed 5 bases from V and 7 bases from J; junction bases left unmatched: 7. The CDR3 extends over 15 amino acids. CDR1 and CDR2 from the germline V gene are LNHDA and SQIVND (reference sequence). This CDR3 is CASSSGQGAGQPQHF. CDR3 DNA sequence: TGTGCCAGTAGTTCAGGACAGGGGGCCGGGCAGCCCCAGCATTTT.

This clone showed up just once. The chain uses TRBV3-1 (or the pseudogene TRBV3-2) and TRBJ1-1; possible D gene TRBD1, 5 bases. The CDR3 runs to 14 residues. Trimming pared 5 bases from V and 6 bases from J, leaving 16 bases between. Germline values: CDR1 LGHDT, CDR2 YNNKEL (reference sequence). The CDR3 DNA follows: TGTGCCAGCAGCTTAACTCTTGCGGGGGCTGAAGCTTTCTTT. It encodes CASSLTLAGAEAFF.

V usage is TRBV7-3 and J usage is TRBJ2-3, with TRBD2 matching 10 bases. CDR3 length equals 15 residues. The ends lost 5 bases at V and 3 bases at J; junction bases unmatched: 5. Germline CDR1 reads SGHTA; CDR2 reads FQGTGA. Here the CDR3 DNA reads TGTGCCAGCAGCCCTAGCGGGAGAGTGACAGATACGCAGTATTTT. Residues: CASSPSGRVTDTQYF.

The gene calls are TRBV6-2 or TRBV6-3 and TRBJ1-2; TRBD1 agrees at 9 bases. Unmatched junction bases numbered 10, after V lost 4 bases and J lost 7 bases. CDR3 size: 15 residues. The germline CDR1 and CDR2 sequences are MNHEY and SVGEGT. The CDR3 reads CASSFYRGQLGGYTF. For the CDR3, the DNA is TGTGCCAGCAGTTTCTACAGGGGGCAATTAGGTGGCTACACCTTC.

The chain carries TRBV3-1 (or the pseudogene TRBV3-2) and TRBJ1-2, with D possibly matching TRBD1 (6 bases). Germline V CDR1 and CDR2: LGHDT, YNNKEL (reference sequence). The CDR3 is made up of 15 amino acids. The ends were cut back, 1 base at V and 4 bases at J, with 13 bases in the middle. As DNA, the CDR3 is TGTGCCAGCAGCCAAGCGGGGGGCACAGGCTATGGCTACACCTTC. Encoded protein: CASSQAGGTGYGYTF.

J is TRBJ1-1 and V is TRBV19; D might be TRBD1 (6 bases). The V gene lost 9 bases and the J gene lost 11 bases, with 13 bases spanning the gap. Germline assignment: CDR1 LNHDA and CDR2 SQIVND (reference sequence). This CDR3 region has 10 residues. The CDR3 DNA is TGTGCCAGCGGACAGAGTGGGGCTTTCTTT. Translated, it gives CASGQSGAFF.

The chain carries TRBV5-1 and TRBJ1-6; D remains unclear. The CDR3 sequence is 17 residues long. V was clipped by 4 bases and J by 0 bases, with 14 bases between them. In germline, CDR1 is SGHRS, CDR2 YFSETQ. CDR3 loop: CASSVGRSSSYNSPLHF. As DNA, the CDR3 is TGCGCCAGCAGCGTTGGCCGATCAAGCTCCTATAATTCACCCCTCCACTTT. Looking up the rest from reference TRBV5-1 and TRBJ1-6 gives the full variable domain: KAGVTQTPRYLIKTRGQQVTLSCSPISGHRSVSWYQQTPGQGLQFLFEYFSETQRNKGNFPGRFSGRQFSNSRSEMNVSTLELGDSALYLCASSVGRSSSYNSPLHFGNGTRLTVT.

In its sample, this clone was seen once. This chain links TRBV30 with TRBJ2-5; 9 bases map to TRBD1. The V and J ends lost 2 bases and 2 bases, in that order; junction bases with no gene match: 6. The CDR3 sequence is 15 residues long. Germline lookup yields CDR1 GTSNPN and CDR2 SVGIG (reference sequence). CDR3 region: CAWSPTGTGQETQYF. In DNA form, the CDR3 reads TGTGCCTGGAGTCCGACCGGGACAGGGCAAGAGACCCAGTACTTC.

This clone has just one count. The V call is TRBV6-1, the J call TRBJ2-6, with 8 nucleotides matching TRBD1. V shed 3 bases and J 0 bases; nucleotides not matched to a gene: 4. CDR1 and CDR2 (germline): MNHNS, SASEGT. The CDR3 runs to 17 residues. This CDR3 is CASSDRTGHSGANVLTF. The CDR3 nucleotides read TGTGCCAGCAGTGATCGGACAGGGCACTCTGGGGCCAACGTCCTGACTTTC.

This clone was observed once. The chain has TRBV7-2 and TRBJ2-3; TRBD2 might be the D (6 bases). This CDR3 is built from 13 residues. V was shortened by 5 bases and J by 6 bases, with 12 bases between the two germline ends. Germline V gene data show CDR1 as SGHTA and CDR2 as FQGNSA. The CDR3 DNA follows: TGTGCCAGCAGCAGAGCGGGTAGGGATACGCAGTATTTT. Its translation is CASSRAGRDTQYF.

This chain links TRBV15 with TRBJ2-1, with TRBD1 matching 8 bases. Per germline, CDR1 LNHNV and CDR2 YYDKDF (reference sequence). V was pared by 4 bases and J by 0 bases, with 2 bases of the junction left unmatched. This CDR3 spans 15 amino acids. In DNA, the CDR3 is TGTGCCACCAGCATACAGGGGGGCTCCTACAATGAGCAGTTCTTC. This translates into CATSIQGGSYNEQFF.